These T cell receptor beta chains were read from a single sample in a study of blood T cells in healthy people across ages. TCRdb re-called the 5' RACE reads with MiXCR, one entry per CDR3 protein. The table records roughly 1.4 million distinct CDR3 sequences, 59% of them present only once. Sequencing was performed on blood. The origin of the receptors is a man aged 18 to 29 in good health. Both conserved end residues are part of each CDR3. D genes are given only for firm matches. Rows may omit the clone size; those that give it use once, few, many or a size class.

D	V	J	length	size	CDR3	DNA
-	TRBV24-1	TRBJ2-3	14	-	CATGGLKSTDTQYF	TGTGCCACTGGAGGGCTTAAAAGTACAGATACGCAGTATTTT
-	TRBV25-1	TRBJ2-1	13	-	CASSRFRGDEQFF	TGTGCCAGCAGTCGGTTTAGGGGGGATGAGCAGTTCTTC
-	TRBV27	TRBJ2-7	15	-	CASSPTAASRYEQYF	TGTGCCAGCAGCCCCACGGCAGCCTCACGGTACGAGCAGTACTTC
-	TRBV4-2	TRBJ2-1	15	-	CASSQGSNSKNEQFF	TGTGCCAGCAGCCAAGGCTCCAACTCAAAGAATGAGCAGTTCTTC
TRBD2	TRBV9	TRBJ2-1	16	-	CASSPRFGEGLHEQFF	TGTGCCAGCAGCCCCCGCTTTGGGGAGGGCCTTCATGAGCAGTTCTTC
-	TRBV10-3	TRBJ1-2	15	-	CAISDPGERGYGYTF	TGTGCCATCAGTGATCCGGGGGAGAGGGGCTATGGCTACACCTTC
-	TRBV29-1	TRBJ1-2	13	few	CSGQGILDHGYTF	TGCAGCGGGCAGGGGATTTTAGACCATGGCTACACCTTC
-	TRBV10-3	TRBJ1-1	13	-	CAISEPGWTEAFF	TGTGCCATCAGTGAGCCAGGGTGGACTGAAGCTTTCTTT
TRBD1	TRBV2	TRBJ2-7	13	-	CASRPGTGTEQYF	TGTGCCAGCAGGCCCGGGACAGGGACCGAGCAGTACTTC
-	TRBV20-1	TRBJ1-5	16	-	CSAINGGRPLNQPQHF	TGCAGTGCTATAAACGGGGGCCGTCCTCTCAATCAGCCCCAGCATTTT
-	TRBV27	TRBJ2-6	16	-	CASSAWVGWGANVLTF	TGTGCCAGCAGCGCCTGGGTGGGCTGGGGGGCCAACGTCCTGACTTTC
TRBD1	TRBV7-2	TRBJ2-1	16	few	CASSLAGTGSYNEQFF	TGTGCCAGCAGCTTAGCCGGGACAGGATCCTACAATGAGCAGTTCTTC
-	TRBV3-1	TRBJ2-7	16	-	CTSSQGIGAGSYEQYF	TGTACCAGCAGCCAAGGGATTGGGGCAGGTTCCTACGAGCAGTACTTC
TRBD2	TRBV20-1	TRBJ2-7	14	-	CSARGTSGSYEQYF	TGCAGTGCTAGAGGTACTAGCGGATCCTACGAGCAGTACTTC
-	TRBV3-1	TRBJ2-5	15	-	CASSPTPSISETQYF	TGTGCCAGCAGCCCGACACCCTCAATTTCAGAGACCCAGTACTTC
-	TRBV27	TRBJ2-7	15	-	CASSLSAGANYEQYF	TGTGCCAGCAGTTTAAGTGCGGGGGCCAACTACGAGCAGTACTTC
TRBD1	TRBV6-1	TRBJ1-1	15	once	CASSPIRDRGAEAFF	TGTGCCAGCAGTCCAATCAGGGACAGGGGAGCTGAAGCTTTCTTT
TRBD2	TRBV6-2/TRBV6-3	TRBJ2-5	17	-	CASAPGLAGAGAETQYF	TGTGCCAGCGCTCCGGGACTAGCGGGGGCAGGGGCAGAGACCCAGTACTTC
TRBD2	TRBV6-5	TRBJ2-3	15	-	CASSASGTSTDTQYF	TGTGCCAGCAGTGCTAGCGGAACGAGCACAGATACGCAGTATTTT
-	TRBV29-1	TRBJ2-1	15	-	CSVEPRGGAFYEQFF	TGCAGCGTTGAACCCAGGGGCGGGGCATTCTATGAGCAGTTCTTC
-	TRBV7-6	TRBJ2-7	16	-	CASSSYGRRNTYEQYF	TGTGCCAGCAGCTCCTACGGCCGAAGAAATACCTACGAGCAGTACTTC
-	TRBV6-2/TRBV6-3	TRBJ1-1	14	-	CASTPTWRRTEAFF	TGTGCCAGCACCCCAACCTGGCGGAGGACTGAAGCTTTCTTT
-	TRBV29-1	TRBJ2-3	13	once	CSAGGRFTDTQYF	TGCAGCGCTGGGGGACGGTTCACAGATACGCAGTATTTT
-	TRBV7-9	TRBJ2-7	14	few	CASSSSGDYYEQYF	TGTGCCAGCAGCTCAAGTGGGGATTACTACGAGCAGTACTTC
-	TRBV19	TRBJ2-5	17	-	CASSRHSPTPVQETQYF	TGTGCCAGTAGTCGCCACTCCCCGACACCCGTCCAAGAGACCCAGTACTTC
-	TRBV7-9	TRBJ1-1	15	-	CASSLLRGGDTEAFF	TGTGCCAGCAGCTTACTCCGAGGGGGTGACACTGAAGCTTTCTTT
-	TRBV4-2	TRBJ2-7	19	-	CASSQDSEGISLRSYEQYF	TGTGCCAGCAGCCAAGATTCGGAGGGGATAAGTCTCAGATCCTACGAGCAGTACTTC
-	TRBV28	TRBJ2-7	12	-	CASSLRTGEQYF	TGTGCCAGCAGTCTTCGGACCGGTGAGCAGTACTTC
-	TRBV18	TRBJ1-2	14	-	CASSPGPPNYGYTF	TGTGCCAGCTCACCAGGACCTCCTAACTATGGCTACACCTTC
TRBD1	TRBV20-1	TRBJ2-4	13	-	CSAPGTGYNEQYF	TGCAGTGCCCCCGGGACAGGCTACAATGAGCAGTACTTC
TRBD2	TRBV10-3	TRBJ2-3	13	few	CAITERDTDTQYF	TGTGCCATCACGGAGCGGGACACAGATACGCAGTATTTT
-	TRBV29-1	TRBJ1-2	12	-	CSATGLKGGYTF	TGCAGCGCCACAGGGTTAAAGGGTGGCTACACCTTC
-	TRBV15	TRBJ2-7	15	few	CATSRDWSGNGEQYF	TGTGCCACCAGCAGAGATTGGTCAGGGAATGGCGAGCAGTACTTC
TRBD2	TRBV3-1	TRBJ2-7	16	-	CASSYSLTSGRGEQYF	TGTGCCAGCAGCTATAGTTTGACTAGCGGGAGGGGTGAGCAGTACTTC
-	TRBV28	TRBJ2-1	11	-	CASTAADEQFF	TGTGCCAGCACCGCGGCCGATGAGCAGTTCTTC
-	TRBV5-8	TRBJ2-1	14	-	CASRHGGPYNEQFF	TGTGCCAGCAGACACGGGGGTCCCTACAATGAGCAGTTCTTC
-	TRBV12-3/TRBV12-4	TRBJ2-3	14	-	CASSSRDTTDTQYF	TGTGCCAGCAGTTCCCGGGACACCACAGATACGCAGTATTTT
TRBD2	TRBV6-2/TRBV6-3	TRBJ2-7	14	once	CAGALSGGTYEQYF	TGTGCCGGCGCTCTTAGCGGGGGGACCTACGAGCAGTACTTC
-	TRBV15	TRBJ1-5	14	-	CATSSTRRNQPQHF	TGTGCCACCAGCAGTACACGACGCAATCAGCCCCAGCATTTT
-	TRBV5-1	TRBJ2-7	13	-	CASSTGPPYEQYF	TGCGCCAGCAGCACCGGACCTCCCTACGAGCAGTACTTC
-	TRBV5-1	TRBJ1-1	14	-	CASSLAARDSEAFF	TGCGCCAGCAGCTTGGCCGCCCGGGACTCTGAAGCTTTCTTT
-	TRBV18	TRBJ2-1	15	few	CASSSRQAPYNEQFF	TGTGCCAGCTCATCCCGACAGGCTCCTTACAATGAGCAGTTCTTC
-	TRBV2	TRBJ1-2	12	-	CASSVQDYGYTF	TGTGCCAGCAGTGTACAGGATTATGGCTACACCTTC
-	TRBV20-1	TRBJ2-5	12	-	CSARFGAETQYF	TGCAGTGCTAGATTTGGGGCGGAGACCCAGTACTTC
-	TRBV20-1	TRBJ2-4	11	few	CSASVQAIQYF	TGCAGTGCTAGTGTCCAGGCCATTCAGTACTTC
-	TRBV2	TRBJ1-6	12	few	CASSSRDSPLHF	TGTGCCAGCAGTTCGAGGGATTCACCCCTCCACTTT
-	TRBV29-1	TRBJ2-1	12	-	CSALGGDNEQFF	TGCAGCGCTTTGGGGGGTGACAATGAGCAGTTCTTC